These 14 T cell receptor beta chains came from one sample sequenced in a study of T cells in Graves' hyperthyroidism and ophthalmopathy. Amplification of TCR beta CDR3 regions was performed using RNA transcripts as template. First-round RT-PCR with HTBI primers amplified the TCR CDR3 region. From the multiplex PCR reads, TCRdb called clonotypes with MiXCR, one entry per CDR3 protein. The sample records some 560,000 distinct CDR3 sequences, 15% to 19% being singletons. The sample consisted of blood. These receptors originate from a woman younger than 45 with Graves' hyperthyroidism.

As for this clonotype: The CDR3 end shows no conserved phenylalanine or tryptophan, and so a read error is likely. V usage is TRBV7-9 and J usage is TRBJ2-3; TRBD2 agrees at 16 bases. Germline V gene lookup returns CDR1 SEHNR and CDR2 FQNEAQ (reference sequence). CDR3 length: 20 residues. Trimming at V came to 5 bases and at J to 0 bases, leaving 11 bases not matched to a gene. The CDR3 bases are TGTGCCAGCAGCCCCTCAGCCGGGACTAGCGGGAGGGCTAGCACAGATACGCAGTATCTT. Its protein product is CASSPSAGTSGRASTDTQYL.

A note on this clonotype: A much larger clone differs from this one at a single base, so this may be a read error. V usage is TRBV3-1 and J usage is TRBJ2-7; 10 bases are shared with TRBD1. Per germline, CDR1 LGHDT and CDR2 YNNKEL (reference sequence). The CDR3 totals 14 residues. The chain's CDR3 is CTSRRTGGSYEQYF. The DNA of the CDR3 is TGTACCAGCAGACGGACAGGGGGATCCTACGAGCAGTACTTC.

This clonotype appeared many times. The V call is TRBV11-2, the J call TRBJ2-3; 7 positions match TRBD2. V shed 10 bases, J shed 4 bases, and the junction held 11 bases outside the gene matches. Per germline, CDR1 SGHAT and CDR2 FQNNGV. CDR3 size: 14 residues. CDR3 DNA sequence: TGTGCCATCATTATGACTAGCACTCCAGATACGCAGTATTTT. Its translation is CAIIMTSTPDTQYF.

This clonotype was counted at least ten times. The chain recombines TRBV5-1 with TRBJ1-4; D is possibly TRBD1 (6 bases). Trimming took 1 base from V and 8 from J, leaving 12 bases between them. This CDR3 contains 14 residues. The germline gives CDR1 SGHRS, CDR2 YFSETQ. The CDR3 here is CASSLLQGNEKLFF. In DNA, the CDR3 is TGCGCCAGCAGCTTGCTACAGGGAAACGAAAAACTGTTTTTT. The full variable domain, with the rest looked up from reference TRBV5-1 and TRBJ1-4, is KAGVTQTPRYLIKTRGQQVTLSCSPISGHRSVSWYQQTPGQGLQFLFEYFSETQRNKGNFPGRFSGRQFSNSRSEMNVSTLELGDSALYLCASSLLQGNEKLFFGSGTQLSVL.

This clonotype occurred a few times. CDR3 DNA: TGTGCCAGCAGCTTAAGGATGGGCGATACGCAGTATTTT. Protein: CASSLRMGDTQYF. The genes are TRBV11-2 and TRBJ2-3, with unresolved D. Germline CDR1 is SGHAT and CDR2 is FQNNGV. This CDR3 region has 13 residues. The V end was cut by 2 bases, the J end by 6 bases, with 9 bases between.

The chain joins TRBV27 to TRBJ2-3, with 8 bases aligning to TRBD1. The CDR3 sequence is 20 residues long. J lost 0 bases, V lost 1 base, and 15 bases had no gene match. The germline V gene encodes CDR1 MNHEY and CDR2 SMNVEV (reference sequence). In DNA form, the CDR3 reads TGTGCCAGCAGTTTATTTTTCCGGACAGGGCGGTCTACTAGCACAGATACGCAGTATTTT. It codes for CASSLFFRTGRSTSTDTQYF.

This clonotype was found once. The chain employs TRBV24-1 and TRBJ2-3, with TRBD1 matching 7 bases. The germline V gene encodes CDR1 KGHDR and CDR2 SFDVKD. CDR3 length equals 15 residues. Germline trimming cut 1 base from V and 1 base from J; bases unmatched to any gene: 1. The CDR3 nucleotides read TGTGCCACCAGTGATTTTGGGACAGGCACAGATACGCAGTATTTT. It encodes CATSDFGTGTDTQYF.

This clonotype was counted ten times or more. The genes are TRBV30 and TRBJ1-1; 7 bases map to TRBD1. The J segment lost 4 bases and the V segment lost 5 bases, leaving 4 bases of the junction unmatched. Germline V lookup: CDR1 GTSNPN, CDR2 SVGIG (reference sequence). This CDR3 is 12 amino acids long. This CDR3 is CAWLTGFTEAFF. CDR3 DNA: TGTGCCTGGCTGACAGGGTTCACTGAAGCTTTCTTT.

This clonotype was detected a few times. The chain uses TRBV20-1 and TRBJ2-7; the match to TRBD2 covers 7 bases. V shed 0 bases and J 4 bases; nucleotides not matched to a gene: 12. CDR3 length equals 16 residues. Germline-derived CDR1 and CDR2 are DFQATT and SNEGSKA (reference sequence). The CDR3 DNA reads TGCAGTGCTAGAGATCGCTCGAGCGGGATCGTATACGAGCAGTACTTC. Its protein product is CSARDRSSGIVYEQYF.

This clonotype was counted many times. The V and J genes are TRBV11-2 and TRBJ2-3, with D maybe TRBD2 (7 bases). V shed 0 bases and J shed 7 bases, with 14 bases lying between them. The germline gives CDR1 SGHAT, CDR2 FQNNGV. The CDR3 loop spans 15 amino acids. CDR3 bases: TGTGCCAGCAGCTTAGATCGGGGAGGGGGGAATACGCAGTATTTT. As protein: CASSLDRGGGNTQYF.

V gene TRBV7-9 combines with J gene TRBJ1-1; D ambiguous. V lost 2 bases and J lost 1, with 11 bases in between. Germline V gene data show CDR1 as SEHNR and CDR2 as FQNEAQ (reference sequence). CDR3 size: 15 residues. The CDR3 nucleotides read TGTGCCAGCAGCTTATCCCCCAACAAGAACACTGAAGCTTTCTTT. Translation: CASSLSPNKNTEAFF.

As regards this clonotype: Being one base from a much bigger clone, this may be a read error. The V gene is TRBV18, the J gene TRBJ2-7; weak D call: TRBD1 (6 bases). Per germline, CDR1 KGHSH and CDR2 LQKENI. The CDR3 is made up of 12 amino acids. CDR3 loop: CASSQTGSERYF. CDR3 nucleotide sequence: TGTGCCAGCTCGCAAACAGGGTCCGAGCGGTACTTC. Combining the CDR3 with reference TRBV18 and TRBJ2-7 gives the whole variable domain NAGVMQNPRHLVRRRGQEARLRCSPMKGHSHVYWYRQLPEEGLKFMVYLQKENIIDESGMPKERFSAEFPKEGPSILRIQQVVRGDSAAYFCASSQTGSERYFGPGTRLTVT.

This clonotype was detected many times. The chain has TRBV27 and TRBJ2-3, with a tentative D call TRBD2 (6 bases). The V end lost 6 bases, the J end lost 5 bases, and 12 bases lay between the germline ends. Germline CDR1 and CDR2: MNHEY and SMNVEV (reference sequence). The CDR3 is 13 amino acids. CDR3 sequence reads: CASRGGMVDTQYF. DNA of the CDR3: TGTGCCAGCAGAGGCGGGATGGTAGATACGCAGTATTTT.

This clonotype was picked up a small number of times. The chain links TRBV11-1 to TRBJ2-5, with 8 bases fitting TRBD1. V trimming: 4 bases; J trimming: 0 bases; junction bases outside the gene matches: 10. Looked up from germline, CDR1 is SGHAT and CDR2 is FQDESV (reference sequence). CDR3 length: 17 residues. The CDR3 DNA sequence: TGTGCCAGCAGCTCAACAATCAGGACAGGGTACCAAGAGACCCAGTACTTC. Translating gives CASSSTIRTGYQETQYF.